What follows are 12 T cell receptor beta chains derived from one specimen sequenced in a study of beta chain features in type 1 diabetes (dated by TCRdb to the late 2010s). Summary of the overall study and its limitations: Type 1 diabetes patients showed a moderate but significant shortening of TCRB CDR3 length in all four CD4+ subsets.

Their target antigens are unknown. The method behind the library was the immunoSEQ multiplex PCR assay. The entire amount of isolated RNA was reverse transcribed using the High Capacity cDNA Reverse Transcription Kit, so the sequenced TCRB transcripts were expressed ones. TCRdb mirrors the immuneACCESS table, restricted to in-frame sequences. Some clones are absent from its copies; in checked studies, under half trace to an unresolved V gene, and the reason for the others is unknown. Recorded for this sample are 100,000 to 150,000 clones; roughly 10% of them occurred a single time. The ten largest clones represent around 0.75% of the sample. Material: central memory CD4+ T cells from blood. These TCRs come from a man younger than 45 with type 1 diabetes.

This clone showed up just a few times. The sample carries other DNA sequences with the same CDR3. The chain joins TRBV29-1 to TRBJ1-1; 8 positions match TRBD1. Germline CDR1 reads SQVTM; CDR2 reads ANQGSEA. With V trimmed by 4 bases and J by 1 base, 2 bases remained unmatched. The CDR3 sequence is 13 residues long. This CDR3 reads CSVAGQGNTEAFF. The CDR3 nucleotides read TGCAGCGTTGCAGGACAGGGGAACACTGAAGCTTTCTTT.

This clone was recorded a few times. This chain uses TRBV25-1 with TRBJ2-5; TRBD1 matches 10 bases. Germline V gene sequence: CDR1 MGHDK, CDR2 SYGVNS. The CDR3 has 15 residues. J was trimmed by 4 bases and V by 4 bases; bases with no gene match: 6. The CDR3 sequence is CASSGGTGEGETQYF. As DNA, the CDR3 is TGTGCCAGCAGTGGGGGGACAGGGGAAGGAGAGACCCAGTACTTC.

In this sample, this clone turned up a few times. The chain recombines TRBV25-1 with TRBJ1-5; 8 bases are shared with TRBD1. The J segment lost 7 bases and the V segment lost 5 bases, leaving 7 bases of the junction unmatched. The CDR3 covers 14 residues. The V gene's germline CDR1 is MGHDK and CDR2 SYGVNS. CDR3 amino acids: CASSSTGARQPQHF. The CDR3, as DNA: TGTGCCAGCAGTTCGACAGGGGCTAGACAGCCCCAGCATTTT.

The V gene is TRBV29-1, the J gene TRBJ2-6; no clear D gene. The CDR3 runs to 14 residues. In germline, CDR1 is SQVTM, CDR2 ANQGSEA. Trimming stripped 5 bases from V and 0 bases from J, with 8 bases between. The CDR3 here is CSVISSSGANVLTF. DNA of the CDR3: TGCAGCGTTATTAGCAGCTCTGGGGCCAACGTCCTGACTTTC.

This clone was seen at least ten times. This chain uses TRBV27 with TRBJ2-3, with TRBD2 matching 14 bases. Germline V gene lookup returns CDR1 MNHEY and CDR2 SMNVEV (reference sequence). CDR3 length: 17 residues. V gave up 5 bases and J gave up 2 bases; unmatched junction bases: 6. The CDR3 loop reads CASSPMTSGGATDTQYF. As DNA, the CDR3 is TGTGCCAGCAGTCCGATGACTAGCGGGGGGGCCACAGATACGCAGTATTTT.

This clone has only a few counts. This chain links TRBV2 with TRBJ2-2, with TRBD2 matching 10 bases. CDR1 and CDR2 (germline): SNHLY, FYNNEI. There are 15 residues in the CDR3. Trimming took 10 bases from V and 6 from J; bases not matched to a gene: 11. For the CDR3, the DNA is TGTGCCACCCAAGACAGCGGGGGGGCCGCCGGGGAGCTGTTTTTT. It specifies CATQDSGGAAGELFF.

The chain joins TRBV15 to TRBJ1-3; maybe TRBD1 (5 bases). This CDR3 region has 16 residues. Trimming took off 0 bases at V and 0 bases at J, with 9 bases between the two ends. Germline-derived CDR1 and CDR2 are LNHNV and YYDKDF (reference sequence). The CDR3 DNA is TGTGCCACCAGCAGAGATCCACAGGTCTCTGGAAACACCATATATTTT. Protein product: CATSRDPQVSGNTIYF.

About this clone: Compared with germline, one end of the junction differs, possibly owing to a read error. Other DNA sequences from this sample encode an identical CDR3 as well. The rearrangement uses TRBV4-1 and TRBJ2-7; 12 positions agree with TRBD2. The CDR3 has 16 amino acids. Germline CDR1 and CDR2: MGHRA and YSYEKL. CDR3 amino acids: CASSQATLAGGEMQYF. Here the CDR3 DNA reads TGTGCCAGCAGCCAAGCCACACTAGCGGGGGGTGAGATGCAGTACTTC.

CDR3 sequence: CASSPGDRGYTF. For the CDR3, the DNA is TGTGCCAGCAGTCCGGGGGACCGGGGCTACACCTTC. The chain couples TRBV6-6 to TRBJ1-2; the D gene is possibly TRBD1 (5 bases). Trimming left V 5 bases short and J 8 bases short, with 12 bases between. Germline CDR1 and CDR2: MNHNY and SVGAGI (reference sequence). The CDR3 is 12 amino acids.

The chain employs TRBV9 and TRBJ2-7; 7 nucleotides line up with TRBD2. Per germline, CDR1 SGDLS and CDR2 YYNGEE. The J segment lost 3 bases and the V segment lost 0 bases, leaving 12 bases of the junction unmatched. This CDR3 contains 17 residues. The CDR3 sequence is CASSVAASGAINYEQYF. The CDR3 coding sequence is TGTGCCAGCAGCGTAGCAGCCAGCGGGGCGATAAACTACGAGCAGTACTTC. The complete variable domain, with remaining parts taken from reference TRBV9 and TRBJ2-7, reads DSGVTQTPKHLITATGQRVTLRCSPRSGDLSVYWYQQSLDQGLQFLIQYYNGEERAKGNILERFSAQQFPDLHSELNLSSLELGDSALYFCASSVAASGAINYEQYFGPGTRLTVT.

This clone has a handful of counts. This rearrangement joins TRBV7-9 to TRBJ2-7; 11 bases fit TRBD1. Per germline, CDR1 SEHNR and CDR2 FQNEAQ (reference sequence). V lost 6 bases, J lost 6 bases, and 13 bases stayed unmatched. CDR3 size: 16 residues. CDR3 in amino acids: CASSYWSGTGGGEQYF. The CDR3 coding sequence is TGTGCCAGCAGTTACTGGTCCGGGACAGGGGGAGGCGAGCAGTACTTC. Full variable domain (rest looked up from reference TRBV7-9 and TRBJ2-7): DTGVSQNPRHKITKRGQNVTFRCDPISEHNRLYWYRQTLGQGPEFLTYFQNEAQLEKSRLLSDRFSAERPKGSFSTLEIQRTEQGDSAMYLCASSYWSGTGGGEQYFGPGTRLTVT.

This clone has a count of ten or more. The chain couples TRBV11-2 to TRBJ2-2; TRBD2 matches at 8 bases. Germline trimming cut 6 bases from V and 0 bases from J; bases unmatched to any gene: 6. Germline CDR1 reads SGHAT; CDR2 reads FQNNGV. The CDR3 runs 16 residues. CDR3 loop: CASRGRGATNTGELFF. CDR3 in DNA: TGTGCCAGCAGAGGGCGGGGGGCCACGAACACCGGGGAGCTGTTTTTT.